Reported below is one T cell receptor (beta chain). No cognate antigen has been identified for it. Base qualities are not provided; no much larger clone lies one nucleotide away. From the cysteine through the phenylalanine, the CDR3 covers 15 amino acids. The retained sequence is limited to the CDR3, 45 bases, with the frame set at the first base. CDR1 is given as KGHSH and CDR2 as LQKENI, both from the germline V gene. Trimmed from V: 1 base; trimmed from J: 6 bases; junction bases lacking a gene match: 5. The record originates from a study of shared clonotypes between healthy human individuals (dated by TCRdb to about 2020). Turning to the overall study: A few men and two women, aged 18 to 49 years, made up the cohort. Each donor's leukapheresis produced roughly between roughly 0.85 and 9.5 billion PBMCs. Per donor, three plates each were used for CD4 naive and CD4 memory, two for CD8 naive, and one for CD8 memory. To estimate repertoire size and how much clonotypes are shared between individuals, the study performed deep sequencing of blood TCR repertoires from 4 to 6 healthy adults. Different laboratories and diverse techniques were used to prepare libraries and sequence TCR repertoires, to increase sequencing depth and limit assay-specific biases.

The study at large found these results: Rarefaction of sorted-subset datasets indicated incomplete sequencing despite the large sequencing depth. Estimated clonotype richness was generally larger for naive than for memory subsets. Clonotypes shared by all four sorted-subset donors showed higher generation probabilities than non-shared clonotypes. Sharing across a handful of donors was observed for about 5% of naive CD4, less than 4% of naive CD8, over 2% of memory CD4, and roughly 0.4% of memory CD8 clonotypes. Sampling was limited to blood, and TCR repertoires in tissue likely differ from TCR repertoires in blood. Pairwise subsampling indicated that sequencing depth was expected to affect the degree of clonotype sharing among donors. Because the study included only a small number of donors, the genetic and exposure-history diversity represented was limited.

Healthy HIV-negative adults with no recently reported acute infections or vaccinations were included as donors. All donors were Caucasian adults living in Nashville, Tennessee, USA. CD4+ T cells were enriched by magnetic negative selection; naive cells were then positively selected on CD45RA, and the negative fraction formed the memory subset. Blood was collected by leukapheresis, and PBMCs were isolated by Ficoll-Histopaque density gradient centrifugation and then cryopreserved in liquid nitrogen vapor phase. Analytical flow cytometry was used to check the purity and quantity of every magnetically sorted T cell population. From each sorted fraction, genomic DNA was isolated and quantified by UV absorbance on a Nanodrop 2000c. Using the deep immunoSEQ assay, TCR CDR3 regions were amplified from genomic DNA by multiplex PCR. Extracted genomic DNA from each cell subset was distributed evenly across all wells of several immunoSEQ 96-well plates, and each plate was treated as a replicate. Each replicate PCR for sorted subsets received 200 ng genomic DNA, equal to some 32,000 T cell genomes. Purified libraries were measured with a Qubit 3.0 fluorometer, size-checked on a Bioanalyzer 2100, and measured again with the KAPA Library Quantification kit. Every immunoSEQ 96-well plate was sequenced on a dedicated single-read 150-cycle Illumina NextSeq 550 flow cell. On the authors' methods: Because the immunoSEQ output included only junctional sequences and no quality scores, the filtering could not be the same as the filtering used for full-length reads. To assign V/J genes and CDR3, sequences were annotated using PyIR, a Python wrapper for IgBLAST v1.9, with IMGT germline references. Reads were removed for weak V/J assignments (E-value above 1e-6), missing CDR3, stop codons, out-of-frame junctions, or ambiguous translated residues. A V3J clonotype was defined by an identical inferred V gene, J gene, and CDR3 amino acid sequence. To compute the percentage overlap between repertoires, the number of shared unique clonotypes was divided by the size of the smaller repertoire. Three approaches were used to assess repertoire richness: RTK rarefaction, the Chao1 estimator, and Recon v2.1 estimates of unobserved clonotypes. Generation probabilities for all TCRbeta clonotypes obtained by the gDNA method from a handful of donors were computed using OLGA. Here the immuneACCESS table is served through TCRdb, limited to in-frame sequences with V and J called. Missing clones are a known gap in these copies; in checked studies unresolved V genes cover under half, and the rest lacks a known reason. V and J calls and clone size are those listed in that table; D and trimming were worked out from the DNA. Recorded for this sample are roughly 2.5 million clones; approximately 94% of them occurred a single time. About 0.13% of the sample goes to the ten largest clones.

This receptor chain uses TRBV18 and TRBJ2-2, with 7 bases aligning to TRBD1. The source material was naive CD4+ T cells sorted from blood. The cell subset or site label for this specimen denotes: CD45RA+ positively selected. This clonotype was obtained from a man aged 18 to 35 in good health. The CDR3 sequence is CASSPQTGVPGELFF. Here is the DNA: TGTGCCAGCTCACCACAAACAGGGGTTCCCGGGGAGCTGTTTTTT.